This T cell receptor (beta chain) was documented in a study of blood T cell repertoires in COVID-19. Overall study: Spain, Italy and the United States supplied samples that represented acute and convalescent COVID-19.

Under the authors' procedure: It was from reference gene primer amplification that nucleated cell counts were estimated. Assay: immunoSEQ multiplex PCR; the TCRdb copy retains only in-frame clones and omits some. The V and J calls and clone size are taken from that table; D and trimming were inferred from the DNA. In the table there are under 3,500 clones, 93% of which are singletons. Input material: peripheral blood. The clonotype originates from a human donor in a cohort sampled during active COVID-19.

Here the CDR3 reads CASSSQGTSNQPQHF. The CDR3 DNA reads as TGTGCCAGCAGCTCTCAGGGCACGAGCAATCAGCCCCAGCATTTT. The chain couples TRBV7-2 to TRBJ1-5, with a possible D match to TRBD1 (5 bases). With 4 bases removed from V and 1 base from J, the gap between germline ends came to 11 bases. This CDR3 is built from 15 residues. From germline, CDR1 is SGHTA and CDR2 FQGNSA.